Here is one T cell receptor (beta chain) with its context. This clonotype was observed many times. Its antigen target is currently unknown. No per-base quality is available; no much larger clone lies one base away. V is reduced by 5 bases and J by 3 bases, leaving a spacing of 19 bases between them. Its CDR3 holds 17 amino acids, cysteine through phenylalanine. The only DNA kept is the CDR3, 51 bases in frame from the first base. Reading the germline V gene gives CDR1 SGHAT and CDR2 FQNNGV. Libraries were built with 5' RACE. The sequencer was a NextSeq 500. In the TCR library protocol, a unique molecular identifier was attached to each TCR cDNA molecule so that PCR and sequencing errors could be corrected. Per the source publication's procedure: Decombinator tools were used for TCR identification, UMI-based error correction and CDR3 extraction. Expanded TCRs were defined as those above a frequency of 2 per 1,000, corresponding to the top 1% of the tumor frequency distribution. Renyi diversity was calculated using the R vegan package after each repertoire was subsampled 100 times to 5,000 TCRs. CDR3 similarity networks were built from amino acid triplet string-kernel similarity, connecting CDR3s with pairwise similarity above 0.82. TCRdb reprocessing: public reads trimmed at Q25 with fastp, clones called with MiXCR, in-frame beta chains kept. Rows with a matching CDR3 protein are joined into one entry that keeps the most common DNA and genes. What appears here as the V and J calls and clone size reflects TCRdb's work, not the paper's. For this sample the table gives 60,000 to 65,000 distinct CDR3 sequences, of which 7.5% to 8.5% were detected only once. Jointly, the top ten make up approximately 15% of the sample.

The sample's time point label, decoded: sample taken at primary tumor resection. For TCR sequencing, whole RNA was extracted from tumor and nontumor lung tissue, or from cryopreserved PBMC samples, and no cell sorting was done. The donors were fewer than 90 patients from the lung TRACERx cohort who had early-stage, untreated non-small cell lung cancer. Patients were selected for TCR sequencing only if sufficient RNA was available from at least two tumor regions. This entry comes from a study of spatial heterogeneity in lung cancer (dated 2019 in TCRdb). Study-level background: More beta-chain than alpha-chain transcripts were consistently detected, likely reflecting higher beta-chain transcript abundance. In the raw uncorrected reads, each unique combination of TCR and UMI appeared on average more than ten times. In non-small cell lung cancer, the study quantitatively compared TCR alpha and beta repertoires across several tumor regions, matched nontumor lung, and blood. Nonsynonymous mutation counts, determined by whole-exome sequencing of tumor tissue, were related to features of the TCR repertoire. Both alpha and beta chains were TCR-sequenced in around 230 tumor regions, under 85 matched nontumor lung samples and over 55 PBMC samples obtained at surgery.

What the authors observed across the whole study: Additional single-cell paired TCR alpha and beta sequencing was considered necessary to confirm, at a functional level, the hypothesis that regional TCRs recognize regional mutations. Ubiquitous expanded tumor TCRs showed up in blood more often at tumor resection than at routine follow-up.

The sequence is built from TRBV11-2 and TRBJ2-2; no D gene is confidently identified. The starting material was PBMCs, obtained at surgery. The receptor's source is a female donor with early-stage non-small cell lung cancer. The nucleotide sequence reads as follows: TGTGCCAGCAGCCCACCCTCGGTTGGGGTGGACACCGGGGAGCTGTTTTTT. Its amino acids are CASSPPSVGVDTGELFF.